The 27 T cell receptor beta chains below come from one sample, sequenced in a study of human T cells and chemical hapten exposure. Sample time point: patch test 1, 2 weeks after DPC sensitization. Treatment of the sample: therapeutic diphenylcyclopropenone sensitization with weekly scalp DPC. TCRdb re-called the RACE reads through MiXCR, storing one row per CDR3 protein. The repertoire holds some 70,000 distinct CDR3 sequences, with approximately 35% as singletons. The material was whole blood, obtained in connection with sensitization to the hapten diphenylcyclopropenone (DPC). These receptors were collected from a man aged 35-49 years with alopecia areata. Some clones in this sample may be carry-over from other donors' samples.

This clonotype was found a few times. The V and J genes are TRBV27 and TRBJ1-5; TRBD1 is a possible D gene (5 bases). From germline, CDR1 is MNHEY and CDR2 SMNVEV (reference sequence). V lost 9 bases and J lost 0, with 15 bases in between. The CDR3 has 15 amino acids. The CDR3 reads CASRRGSYSNQPQHF. CDR3 coding DNA: TGTGCCAGTAGAAGGGGCAGCTATAGCAATCAGCCCCAGCATTTT.

This sequence joins TRBV5-1 and TRBJ2-6; D remains ambiguous. The length of the CDR3 is 16 residues. Germline V gives CDR1 SGHRS, CDR2 YFSETQ. V was shortened by 5 bases and J by 0 bases, with 12 bases between the two germline ends. As DNA, the CDR3 is TGCGCCAGCAGACCAATCAGGATCTCTGGGGCCAACGTCCTGACTTTC. It yields the protein CASRPIRISGANVLTF. The variable domain in full, with the rest retrieved from reference TRBV5-1 and TRBJ2-6, is KAGVTQTPRYLIKTRGQQVTLSCSPISGHRSVSWYQQTPGQGLQFLFEYFSETQRNKGNFPGRFSGRQFSNSRSEMNVSTLELGDSALYLCASRPIRISGANVLTFGAGSRLTVL.

The chain is built from TRBV7-2 and TRBJ2-7; D might be TRBD2 (6 bases). This CDR3 is 16 amino acids long. Trimming took 5 bases from V and 0 from J, leaving 17 bases between them. Looked up from germline, CDR1 is SGHTA and CDR2 is FQGNSA. This CDR3 is CASSAGTLTSSYEQYF. The CDR3 DNA reads as TGTGCCAGCAGCGCCGGGACTCTCACCTCCTCCTACGAGCAGTACTTC. The full variable domain, rest sourced from reference TRBV7-2 and TRBJ2-7, is GAGVSQSPSNKVTEKGKDVELRCDPISGHTALYWYRQSLGQGLEFLIYFQGNSAPDKSGLPSDRFSAERTGGSVSTLTIQRTQQEDSAVYLCASSAGTLTSSYEQYFGPGTRLTVT.

The table lists this clonotype with a few counts. The V and J genes are TRBV5-1 and TRBJ1-1, with unresolved D. The V and J ends lost 0 bases and 0 bases respectively, with 9 bases between them. Germline V gene lookup returns CDR1 SGHRS and CDR2 YFSETQ. The CDR3 is 15 amino acids. The CDR3, as DNA: TGCGCCAGCAGCTTGGCGGGCAGCATGAACACTGAAGCTTTCTTT. Amino acids: CASSLAGSMNTEAFF.

There are a few counts of this clonotype. The chain combines TRBV7-9 with TRBJ1-2, with 11 bases matching TRBD1. Per germline, CDR1 SEHNR and CDR2 FQNEAQ (reference sequence). The CDR3 length is 16 residues. J gave up 8 bases and V 5 bases, and 13 bases lay outside the gene matches. CDR3 in amino acids: CASSDTGQGAYTGYTF. DNA for the CDR3: TGTGCCAGCAGCGACACCGGACAGGGGGCTTACACCGGCTACACCTTC. The whole variable domain, remainder taken from reference TRBV7-9 and TRBJ1-2, is DTGVSQNPRHKITKRGQNVTFRCDPISEHNRLYWYRQTLGQGPEFLTYFQNEAQLEKSRLLSDRFSAERPKGSFSTLEIQRTEQGDSAMYLCASSDTGQGAYTGYTFGSGTRLTVV.

This clonotype was observed many times. The chain joins TRBV4-2 to TRBJ2-5; D uncertain. The CDR3 consists of 14 residues. CDR1 LGHNA and CDR2 YNFKEQ come from the germline V gene. The V end lost 4 bases, the J end lost 4 bases, and 13 bases lay between the germline ends. The CDR3 loop is CASSRSKGRETQYF. CDR3 DNA: TGTGCCAGCAGCCGCTCCAAGGGTAGAGAGACCCAGTACTTC.

This chain links TRBV19 with TRBJ2-3; the D gene is possibly TRBD2 (6 bases). CDR3 size: 15 residues. Germline V gene lookup returns CDR1 LNHDA and CDR2 SQIVND (reference sequence). V lost 3 bases and J 1 base, leaving 11 bases between the germline ends. The CDR3 bases are TGTGCCAGTAGTATCGGCGGGGTAGGCACAGATACGCAGTATTTT. Its protein product is CASSIGGVGTDTQYF. The variable domain in full, completed from reference TRBV19 and TRBJ2-3, reads DGGITQSPKYLFRKEGQNVTLSCEQNLNHDAMYWYRQDPGQGLRLIYYSQIVNDFQKGDIAEGYSVSREKKESFPLTVTSAQKNPTAFYLCASSIGGVGTDTQYFGPGTRLTVL.

There are a few counts of this clonotype. The chain carries TRBV10-3 and TRBJ2-1; 8 nucleotides agree with TRBD2. Germline values: CDR1 ENHRY, CDR2 SYGVKD. The J segment lost 1 base and the V segment lost 4 bases, leaving 9 bases of the junction unmatched. This CDR3 is 17 amino acids long. The CDR3 DNA follows: TGTGCCATCAGTGGGACTAGCAGCCTCCATTCCTACAATGAGCAGTTCTTC. Its protein product is CAISGTSSLHSYNEQFF.

This clonotype was counted at least ten times. The chain combines TRBV20-1 with TRBJ1-4, with a tentative D call TRBD1 (6 bases). The CDR3 sequence is 13 residues long. Between the trimmed V and J ends, which lost 6 bases and 10 bases, there was a span of 18 bases. The germline V gene has CDR1 DFQATT and CDR2 SNEGSKA (reference sequence). The CDR3 here is CSARGPRVGKLFF. DNA for the CDR3: TGCAGTGCCCGGGGGCCTCGCGTCGGAAAACTGTTTTTT.

This clonotype has just a few counts. The V gene is TRBV9, the J gene TRBJ2-5; TRBD2 matches 12 bases. Germline assignment: CDR1 SGDLS and CDR2 YYNGEE. The CDR3 runs 16 residues. V lost 3 bases, J lost 1 base, and 4 bases stayed unmatched. The CDR3 bases are TGTGCCAGCAGCGCGCGACTAGCGGGAGTCCAAGAGACCCAGTACTTC. Translating gives CASSARLAGVQETQYF.

The rearrangement joins TRBV12-3 or TRBV12-4 to TRBJ2-1, with TRBD2 matching 10 bases. J was trimmed by 5 bases and V by 0 bases; bases with no gene match: 4. The CDR3 runs 16 residues. The CDR3 spells CASSLARTSGDNEQFF. Written as DNA, the CDR3 is TGTGCCAGCAGTTTAGCGCGAACTAGCGGGGACAATGAGCAGTTCTTC.

The chain joins TRBV20-1 to TRBJ1-4; 8 positions match TRBD1. CDR1 is DFQATT and CDR2 is SNEGSKA in the germline V gene (reference sequence). The CDR3 is made up of 13 amino acids. J lost 8 bases, V lost 4 bases, and 6 bases had no gene match. CDR3 in DNA: TGCAGTGCTACGGACAGGGTGTGGGAAAAACTGTTTTTT. Translation: CSATDRVWEKLFF.

Many counts were recorded for this clonotype. The CDR3 protein is CASSYGERSEQYF. The DNA of the CDR3 is TGTGCCAGCAGTTACGGCGAAAGGTCGGAGCAGTACTTC. This chain uses TRBV6-2 or TRBV6-3 with TRBJ2-7; D unclear. Per the germline V gene, CDR1 is MNHEY and CDR2 is SVGEGT. CDR3 length equals 13 residues. The germline V and J ends were trimmed by 2 bases and 7 bases, with 12 bases remaining between them.

This clonotype was counted only a few times. J is TRBJ2-7 and V is TRBV20-1; 7 positions match TRBD1. Germline trimming cut 3 bases from V and 3 bases from J; bases unmatched to any gene: 8. Germline V gives CDR1 DFQATT, CDR2 SNEGSKA (reference sequence). This CDR3 is 14 amino acids long. CDR3 nucleotides: TGCAGTGCTAGTTTTCGGCAGGGGGTCTACGAGCAGTACTTC. Amino acid sequence: CSASFRQGVYEQYF.

The chain recombines TRBV4-1 with TRBJ2-7, with a tentative D call TRBD1 (5 bases). V was cut by 1 base and J by 5 bases, with 15 bases left in between. Germline loops: CDR1 MGHRA, CDR2 YSYEKL. The CDR3 has 15 residues. The CDR3 DNA follows: TGCGCCAGCAGCCAAGGCACAGGTTTGAGTAACGAGCAGTACTTC. Amino acid sequence: CASSQGTGLSNEQYF.

This clonotype showed up just a few times. This sequence joins TRBV6-2 or TRBV6-3 and TRBJ2-1; D is undetermined. This CDR3 region has 13 residues. Trimming removed 2 bases at V and 9 bases at J, with 11 bases between. The germline gives CDR1 MNHEY, CDR2 SVGEGT. DNA of the CDR3: TGTGCCAGCAGTTACATAGGCGTGGGTGAGCAGTTCTTC. It specifies CASSYIGVGEQFF.

This clonotype was picked up a small number of times. V and J are TRBV7-6 and TRBJ2-7; no firm D call. This CDR3 spans 15 amino acids. Between the trimmed V and J ends, which lost 5 bases and 4 bases, there was a span of 18 bases. Germline V gene data show CDR1 as SGHVS and CDR2 as FNYEAQ. In DNA, the CDR3 is TGTGCCAGCAGCCCTAGAGCCTCGACATCTTACGAGCAGTACTTC. Translating it yields CASSPRASTSYEQYF.

This clonotype was counted only a few times. V is TRBV20-1 and J is TRBJ2-1; a possible D gene is TRBD2 (5 bases). The CDR3 covers 16 residues. In germline, CDR1 is DFQATT, CDR2 SNEGSKA (reference sequence). The V gene lost 0 bases and the J gene lost 6 bases, with 18 bases spanning the gap. As DNA, the CDR3 is TGCAGTGCTAGAGATCCAGACTACAGCGTCGGCAATGAGCAGTTCTTC. As protein: CSARDPDYSVGNEQFF.

The chain joins TRBV20-1 to TRBJ1-1; a weak D match, TRBD1 (6 bases). Trimming removed 4 bases at V and 9 bases at J, with 15 bases between. The CDR3 length is 12 residues. CDR1 and CDR2 from the germline V gene are DFQATT and SNEGSKA (reference sequence). The CDR3 here is CSAISAGTKAFF. The CDR3 region has the DNA TGCAGTGCTATCTCTGCCGGGACAAAAGCTTTCTTT.

V gene TRBV6-1 combines with J gene TRBJ2-5, with 9 bases that match TRBD1. This CDR3 has 15 residues. J gave up 7 bases and V 5 bases, and 11 bases lay outside the gene matches. Germline CDR1 MNHNS, CDR2 SASEGT. CDR3 region: CASSPTGGAPWTQYF. The CDR3 coding sequence is TGTGCCAGCAGTCCTACAGGGGGCGCCCCGTGGACCCAGTACTTC.

In this sample, this clonotype turned up once. CDR3 DNA: TGTGCCAGCAGTATAGGGACAGACGGTCCTTACTACGAGCAGTACTTC. This sequence encodes CASSIGTDGPYYEQYF. This chain uses TRBV12-3 or TRBV12-4 with TRBJ2-7; 7 bases map to TRBD1. This CDR3 comprises 16 residues. J lost 3 bases, V lost 5 bases, and 13 bases had no gene match.

V and J are TRBV19 and TRBJ2-2, with TRBD1 identical over 12 bases. The V and J ends lost 6 bases and 6 bases, in that order; junction bases with no gene match: 8. The CDR3 runs 16 residues. Per the germline V gene, CDR1 is LNHDA and CDR2 is SQIVND (reference sequence). CDR3 amino acids: CASRTGTGGPPGELFF. Here the CDR3 DNA reads TGTGCCAGTAGGACCGGGACAGGGGGCCCTCCCGGGGAGCTGTTTTTT.

The table lists this clonotype with a few counts. This sequence joins TRBV12-3 or TRBV12-4 and TRBJ2-3; 9 bases are a match to TRBD1. The CDR3 is 13 residues long. The V and J ends lost 7 bases and 4 bases, in that order; junction bases with no gene match: 3. The CDR3 loop reads CASNRQGADTQYF. The DNA of the CDR3 is TGTGCCAGCAACAGACAGGGGGCAGATACGCAGTATTTT.

By proportion, this clonotype is medium-sized. The genes are TRBV7-9 and TRBJ1-1, with D tentatively TRBD1 (6 bases). V was trimmed by 10 bases and J by 1 base, leaving 13 bases between them. From germline, CDR1 is SEHNR and CDR2 FQNEAQ (reference sequence). The CDR3 extends over 13 amino acids. DNA for the CDR3: TGTGCCACGCGTCAGGGGCCGAACACTGAAGCTTTCTTT. Residues: CATRQGPNTEAFF.

The chain links TRBV4-1 to TRBJ2-3, with 12 nucleotides matching TRBD2. V was clipped by 1 base and J by 4 bases; unmatched bases: 6. CDR1 MGHRA and CDR2 YSYEKL come from the germline V gene. The CDR3 is made up of 17 amino acids. CDR3 region: CASSQALAGGPADTQYF. The CDR3 DNA sequence: TGCGCCAGCAGCCAAGCTCTAGCGGGAGGGCCAGCAGATACGCAGTATTTT.

This clonotype was seen a handful of times. The V call is TRBV7-8, the J call TRBJ2-3, with unresolved D. V gave up 1 base and J gave up 4 bases, with 9 bases separating them. CDR1 and CDR2 from the germline V gene are SGHVS and FQNEAQ. CDR3 length equals 14 residues. The CDR3 sequence: CASSLESAPDTQYF. CDR3 bases: TGTGCCAGCAGCTTAGAATCAGCGCCAGATACGCAGTATTTT. The variable domain in full, with the rest retrieved from reference TRBV7-8 and TRBJ2-3, is GAGVSQSPRYKVAKRGQDVALRCDPISGHVSLFWYQQALGQGPEFLTYFQNEAQLDKSGLPSDRFFAERPEGSVSTLKIQRTQQEDSAVYLCASSLESAPDTQYFGPGTRLTVL.

The CDR3 here is CASSPDRVSGSSYNEQFF. CDR3 in DNA: TGTGCCAGCAGCCCCGACAGGGTTAGCGGGTCCTCCTACAATGAGCAGTTCTTC. The rearrangement joins TRBV5-5 to TRBJ2-1; the D gene could be TRBD1 or TRBD2 (7 bases each). V was clipped by 4 bases and J by 0 bases, with 20 bases between them. The germline V gene encodes CDR1 SGHKS and CDR2 YYEKEE (reference sequence). This CDR3 is built from 18 residues. Using reference TRBV5-5 and TRBJ2-1 for the parts outside the CDR3, the full variable domain is DAGVTQSPTHLIKTRGQQVTLRCSPISGHKSVSWYQQVLGQGPQFIFQYYEKEERGRGNFPDRFSARQFPNYSSELNVNALLLGDSALYLCASSPDRVSGSSYNEQFFGPGTRLTVL.